This TCR beta chain derives from a study of blood T cell repertoires in COVID-19. Study information: The United States, Italy and Spain provided the acute and convalescent COVID-19 samples. Sources were T cells, B-cell-depleted T cells, or PBMCs; the material itself was cDNA or gDNA.

Per the authors' pipeline: Cell counts per sample came from amplifying reference gene primers. TCRdb keeps only in-frame clones here, not all; method: immunoSEQ multiplex PCR. D and trimming come from the DNA, and the V and J calls and clone size come from that table. Among roughly 150,000 clones listed, 70% to 90% were seen once. Germline V CDR1 and CDR2: SGHVT, SQSDAQ. V dropped 5 bases and J dropped 4 bases, with 3 bases sitting between them. CDR3 length: 10 amino acids. This rearrangement joins TRBV7-4 to TRBJ2-7; D call uncertain. Sequenced material: peripheral blood. The source of this sequence is a human donor in a cohort sampled during active COVID-19. Written as DNA, the CDR3 is TGTGCCAGCAGCCCATACGAGCAGTACTTC. Amino acid sequence: CASSPYEQYF.